The clone carrying this TCR beta chain was recorded only once. MiXCR was run by TCRdb on the 5' RACE reads, yielding one entry per CDR3 protein. The data contain 200,000 to 250,000 distinct CDR3 sequences, more than 13% of them singletons. The sample comes from a study of identical twins. Germline V gives CDR1 SGHVS, CDR2 FQNEAQ. The CDR3 covers 15 residues. J lost 7 bases, V lost 5 bases, and 9 bases had no gene match. The sample taken for sequencing was memory (CD45RO+) T cells sorted from blood. The chain combines TRBV7-8 with TRBJ2-1; 9 nucleotides line up with TRBD2. The receptor comes from a woman under 30 in good health. The CDR3 DNA reads TGTGCCAGCAGCCAGTGGGCGAGCGGGGGGAATGAGCAGTTCTTC. This gives the protein CASSQWASGGNEQFF.